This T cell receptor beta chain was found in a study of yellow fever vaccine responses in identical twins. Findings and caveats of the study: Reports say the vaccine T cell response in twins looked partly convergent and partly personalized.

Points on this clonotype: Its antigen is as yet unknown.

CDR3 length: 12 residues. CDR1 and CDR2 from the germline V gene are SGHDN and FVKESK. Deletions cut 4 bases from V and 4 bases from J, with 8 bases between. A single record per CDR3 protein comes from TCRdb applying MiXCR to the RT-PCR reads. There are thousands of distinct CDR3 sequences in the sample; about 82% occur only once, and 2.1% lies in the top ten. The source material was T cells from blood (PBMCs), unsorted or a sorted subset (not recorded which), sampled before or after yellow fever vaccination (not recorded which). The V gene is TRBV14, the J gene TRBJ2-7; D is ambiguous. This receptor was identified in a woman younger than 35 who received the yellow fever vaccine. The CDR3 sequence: CASSPANYEQYF. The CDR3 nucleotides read TGTGCCAGCAGCCCAGCTAATTACGAGCAGTACTTC.